These 11 T cell receptor beta chains came from one sample sequenced in a study of shared clonotypes between healthy human individuals. The table came from immunoSEQ multiplex PCR; TCRdb's copy has only in-frame clones and leaves some out. The profile shows approximately 2,000,000 clones, 85% to 95% of them singletons. The sequencing sample was made of naive CD4+ T cells from PBMCs. The subset was: CD45RA+ positively selected. These receptors were obtained from a young man in good health. Some clones in this sample may be carry-over from other donors' samples.

The gene calls are TRBV19 and TRBJ1-5; D uncertain. Germline-derived CDR1 and CDR2 are LNHDA and SQIVND (reference sequence). The CDR3 contains 14 residues. V lost 6 bases and J 5 bases, leaving 14 bases between the germline ends. CDR3 amino acids: CASRARGPDQPQHF. CDR3 nucleotides: TGTGCCAGTAGGGCCCGTGGGCCGGATCAGCCCCAGCATTTT.

The chain links TRBV19 to TRBJ2-7; D not certain. Trimming took off 3 bases at V and 4 bases at J, with 10 bases between the two ends. Germline CDR1 is LNHDA and CDR2 is SQIVND (reference sequence). The CDR3 consists of 13 residues. CDR3 amino acids: CASSMRQPYEQYF. CDR3 coding DNA: TGTGCCAGTAGTATGAGGCAACCGTACGAGCAGTACTTC. Using reference TRBV19 and TRBJ2-7 for the parts outside the CDR3, the full variable domain is DGGITQSPKYLFRKEGQNVTLSCEQNLNHDAMYWYRQDPGQGLRLIYYSQIVNDFQKGDIAEGYSVSREKKESFPLTVTSAQKNPTAFYLCASSMRQPYEQYFGPGTRLTVT.

Points on this clone: The sample carries other DNA sequences with the same CDR3. The gene calls are TRBV7-2 and TRBJ2-3; 9 nucleotides align to TRBD2. This CDR3 region has 16 residues. Germline trimming cut 0 bases from V and 4 bases from J; bases unmatched to any gene: 5. Germline V CDR1 and CDR2: SGHTA, FQGNSA. The CDR3 protein is CASSLALAGGADTQYF. The CDR3, as DNA: TGTGCCAGCAGCTTAGCGCTTGCGGGAGGGGCAGATACGCAGTATTTT.

This clone was counted between two and nine times. V and J are TRBV29-1 and TRBJ1-4; no clear D. The CDR3 is 13 amino acids. V was pared by 5 bases and J by 4 bases, with 11 bases between. Germline V gene data show CDR1 as SQVTM and CDR2 as ANQGSEA. The CDR3 sequence is CSVFDPLNEKLFF. The CDR3 region has the DNA TGCAGCGTTTTCGATCCACTTAATGAAAAACTGTTTTTT.

This sequence joins TRBV10-2 and TRBJ2-7, with D uncertain. CDR3 length: 14 residues. V was pared by 1 base and J by 7 bases, with 14 bases between. In germline, CDR1 is WSHSY, CDR2 SAAADI. CDR3 DNA: TGCGCCAGCAGTGAGTTCGGCAGTGGAAATGAGCAGTACTTC. It translates to CASSEFGSGNEQYF.

This chain joins TRBV29-1 and TRBJ2-7; 12 bases fit TRBD2. Trimming took 5 bases from V and 2 from J; bases not matched to a gene: 4. This CDR3 is built from 14 residues. Germline CDR1 is SQVTM and CDR2 is ANQGSEA. For the CDR3, the DNA is TGCAGCGTTTGTTCTAGCGGGAGGGCCTACGAGCAGTACTTC. Translated, it gives CSVCSSGRAYEQYF.

The rearrangement joins TRBV18 to TRBJ2-5; TRBD2 matches at 12 bases. The CDR3 runs 15 residues. Germline V gene sequence: CDR1 KGHSH, CDR2 LQKENI. V lost 0 bases and J lost 9; bases outside the gene matches: 5. The CDR3 coding sequence is TGTGCCAGCTCACCACCGATCGGACTAGCGGGGCCCCAGTACTTC. It translates to CASSPPIGLAGPQYF.

The chain links TRBV5-1 to TRBJ2-1; TRBD1 matches at 8 bases. V shed 8 bases, J shed 5 bases, and the junction held 3 bases outside the gene matches. Germline CDR1 and CDR2: SGHRS and YFSETQ. This CDR3 is built from 12 residues. CDR3 DNA: TGCGCCAGTAAACAGGGGGACAATGAGCAGTTCTTC. Translated, it gives CASKQGDNEQFF.

This chain links TRBV15 with TRBJ1-5, with 7 bases identical to TRBD1. This CDR3 region has 18 residues. Trimming took 3 bases from V and 0 from J; bases not matched to a gene: 11. CDR1 is LNHNV and CDR2 is YYDKDF in the germline V gene (reference sequence). The CDR3 loop is CATSSPTLGQVSNQPQHF. The CDR3 DNA sequence: TGTGCCACCAGCAGTCCCACCCTTGGACAGGTTAGCAATCAGCCCCAGCATTTT.

The gene calls are TRBV7-3 and TRBJ2-2; D may be TRBD2 (6 bases). The V end was cut by 3 bases, the J end by 0 bases, with 8 bases between. CDR1 and CDR2 (germline): SGHTA, FQGTGA. CDR3 length equals 15 residues. The CDR3 bases are TGTGCCAGCAGCTTCGCGGGATCGAACACCGGGGAGCTGTTTTTT. Its translation: CASSFAGSNTGELFF.

This chain joins TRBV29-1 and TRBJ1-5; 8 bases align to TRBD1. CDR1 SQVTM and CDR2 ANQGSEA come from the germline V gene. CDR3 length: 12 amino acids. V lost 6 bases to trimming and J lost 3 bases; unmatched junction nucleotides: 1. In DNA, the CDR3 is TGCAGCGTCCAGGGGGCCAATCAGCCCCAGCATTTT. This gives the protein CSVQGANQPQHF.